What follows are 28 T cell receptor beta chains derived from one specimen sequenced in a study of blood T cell repertoires in COVID-19. The repertoire was sequenced with immunoSEQ multiplex PCR; TCRdb's copy has only in-frame clones and lacks some. The table lists approximately 220,000 clones, roughly four fifths of them singletons. Material for sequencing was PBMCs or T cells enriched from blood (not recorded which). Every receptor here comes from a woman in her forties or fifties who had been exposed to COVID-19.

This clone is a singleton in its sample. V and J are TRBV30 and TRBJ1-6, with D perhaps TRBD1 (5 bases). V lost 3 bases to trimming and J lost 0 bases, with 12 bases between them. Germline values: CDR1 GTSNPN, CDR2 SVGIG (reference sequence). This CDR3 comprises 16 residues. The CDR3 DNA sequence: TGTGCCTGGAGATTCGGGGGGAGCTCCTATAATTCACCCCTCCACTTT. Protein: CAWRFGGSSYNSPLHF.

V and J are TRBV7-9 and TRBJ2-1, with a tentative D call TRBD2 (6 bases). Trimming cost V 1 base and J 8 bases, with 21 bases left between them. Germline assignment: CDR1 SEHNR and CDR2 FQNEAQ (reference sequence). This CDR3 has 17 residues. CDR3 sequence reads: CASSLGTGGFNIDEQFF. CDR3 DNA sequence: TGTGCCAGCAGCTTAGGGACTGGGGGGTTTAATATCGATGAGCAGTTCTTC.

This clone was seen once. The V and J genes are TRBV7-9 and TRBJ1-4, with 9 bases aligning to TRBD1. Per germline, CDR1 SEHNR and CDR2 FQNEAQ (reference sequence). After removal of 5 bases from V and 7 bases from J, the junction contained 14 bases not matched to a gene. The length of the CDR3 is 17 residues. CDR3 nucleotide sequence: TGTGCCAGCAGCCCCGGGACAGGGTATCAGGAGGGTGAAAAACTGTTTTTT. Its translation: CASSPGTGYQEGEKLFF.

This clone was detected only a few times. The sample contains more than one DNA sequence encoding this CDR3. The chain employs TRBV27 and TRBJ2-7; the D gene is possibly TRBD1 (6 bases). The V and J ends lost 6 bases and 3 bases respectively, with 12 bases between them. The CDR3 has 13 residues. CDR1 MNHEY and CDR2 SMNVEV come from the germline V gene (reference sequence). The CDR3 loop reads CASSRTVNYEQYF. The CDR3 nucleotides read TGTGCCAGCAGCCGGACAGTGAACTACGAGCAGTACTTC.

The V call is TRBV5-6, the J call TRBJ2-5; 9 bases agree with TRBD2. The J segment lost 3 bases and the V segment lost 4 bases, leaving 7 bases of the junction unmatched. Germline values: CDR1 SGHDT, CDR2 YYEEEE. This CDR3 contains 15 residues. The CDR3: CASSHLAGEKETQYF. DNA for the CDR3: TGTGCCAGCAGCCATTTAGCGGGGGAAAAAGAGACCCAGTACTTC.

The CDR3 here is CAISDQDSQSLYEQYF. CDR3 nucleotides: TGTGCCATCAGTGACCAGGACTCCCAGAGCCTCTACGAGCAGTACTTC. This rearrangement joins TRBV10-3 to TRBJ2-7; D possibly corresponds to TRBD2 (5 bases). V was cut by 3 bases and J by 3 bases, with 18 bases left in between. This CDR3 is built from 16 residues. CDR1 ENHRY and CDR2 SYGVKD come from the germline V gene.

The V call is TRBV30, the J call TRBJ1-1; D is uncertain. The length of the CDR3 is 13 residues. CDR1 is GTSNPN and CDR2 is SVGIG in the germline V gene (reference sequence). V was cut by 0 bases and J by 4 bases, with 9 bases left in between. DNA of the CDR3: TGTGCCTGGAGTGTCATCCGGGGCACTGAAGCTTTCTTT. This translates into CAWSVIRGTEAFF. The variable domain in full, with the rest retrieved from reference TRBV30 and TRBJ1-1, is SQTIHQWPATLVQPVGSPLSLECTVEGTSNPNLYWYRQAAGRGLQLLFYSVGIGQISSEVPQNLSASRPQDRQFILSSKKLLLSDSGFYLCAWSVIRGTEAFFGQGTRLTVV.

The V and J genes are TRBV5-6 and TRBJ2-3, with D possibly being TRBD1 (6 bases). The CDR3 is 16 residues long. V lost 5 bases and J 0 bases, leaving 16 bases between the germline ends. CDR1 is SGHDT and CDR2 is YYEEEE in the germline V gene. The CDR3 spells CASSSWTASSTDTQYF. The CDR3 region has the DNA TGTGCCAGCAGTTCTTGGACAGCCTCTAGCACAGATACGCAGTATTTT.

V and J are TRBV7-9 and TRBJ1-2; D uncertain. Per germline, CDR1 SEHNR and CDR2 FQNEAQ (reference sequence). Trimming pared 0 bases from V and 8 bases from J, leaving 10 bases between. CDR3 length equals 13 residues. Here the CDR3 DNA reads TGTGCCAGCAGCTTAGCTCTCTCGGGGGGCTACACCTTC. It yields the protein CASSLALSGGYTF.

The rearrangement links TRBV3-1 (or the pseudogene TRBV3-2) to TRBJ2-3; 7 nucleotides match TRBD1. This CDR3 has 16 residues. Germline V gives CDR1 LGHDT, CDR2 YNNKEL (reference sequence). V trimming: 0 bases; J trimming: 5 bases; junction bases outside the gene matches: 8. The CDR3 loop reads CASSQDLGTVLDTQYF. The CDR3 DNA reads as TGTGCCAGCAGCCAAGATCTGGGGACAGTATTAGATACGCAGTATTTT.

The chain recombines TRBV4-1 with TRBJ2-1, with D possibly matching TRBD1 (6 bases). The V end was cut by 4 bases, the J end by 5 bases, with 12 bases between. This CDR3 contains 14 residues. Germline V gene data show CDR1 as MGHRA and CDR2 as YSYEKL. The CDR3 here is CASSPGDFNNEQFF. The CDR3 DNA reads TGCGCCAGCAGCCCAGGGGATTTTAACAATGAGCAGTTCTTC.

The V gene is TRBV30, the J gene TRBJ1-1; weak D call: TRBD1 (5 bases). The CDR3 contains 15 residues. Germline V gene lookup returns CDR1 GTSNPN and CDR2 SVGIG (reference sequence). Trimming removed 4 bases at V and 1 base at J, with 16 bases between. CDR3 DNA sequence: TGTGCCTGGACCCCGCTTCGGGGGAGGAACACTGAAGCTTTCTTT. It specifies CAWTPLRGRNTEAFF.

The rearrangement joins TRBV6-7 to TRBJ2-3; 9 bases agree with TRBD1. TRBV6-7 is placed among ORFs of uncertain function. The CDR3 sequence is 19 residues long. V shed 2 bases and J 2 bases; nucleotides not matched to a gene: 14. In DNA, the CDR3 is TGTGCCAGCAGTTACCCAACGACGTCACGGGACAGGGCCACAGATACGCAGTATTTT. It specifies CASSYPTTSRDRATDTQYF.

V and J are TRBV28 and TRBJ1-1; D may be TRBD1 (5 bases). The CDR3 is 14 residues long. The germline CDR1 and CDR2 sequences are MDHEN and SYDVKM. Deletions cut 5 bases from V and 4 bases from J, with 14 bases between. The CDR3 DNA sequence: TGTGCCAGCAGTCGGGATCGGGGGGGCACTGAAGCTTTCTTT. It translates to CASSRDRGGTEAFF.

The rearrangement joins TRBV3-1 (or the pseudogene TRBV3-2) to TRBJ2-7, with a weak D call TRBD2 (7 bases). Germline assignment: CDR1 LGHDT and CDR2 YNNKEL (reference sequence). This CDR3 is 12 amino acids long. Trimming pared 3 bases from V and 6 bases from J, leaving 9 bases between. The CDR3 sequence: CASSQRGGEQYF. The DNA of the CDR3 is TGTGCCAGCAGCCAGAGGGGGGGCGAGCAGTACTTC.

This chain connects TRBV3-1 (or the pseudogene TRBV3-2) to TRBJ2-7, with D maybe TRBD2 (6 bases). The CDR3 length is 14 residues. Germline CDR1 reads LGHDT; CDR2 reads YNNKEL (reference sequence). Trimming cost V 5 bases and J 2 bases, with 13 bases left between them. DNA for the CDR3: TGTGCCAGCAGCACTCAGGGAGGCCCCTACGAGCAGTACTTC. Its protein product is CASSTQGGPYEQYF.

The DNA for the CDR3 is TGTGCCAGCAGCCAAGACCGGCTGCAGGCGGGTACGCAGTATTTT. As protein: CASSQDRLQAGTQYF. The V and J genes are TRBV3-1 (or the pseudogene TRBV3-2) and TRBJ2-3; tentatively, D is TRBD2 (5 bases). The germline gives CDR1 LGHDT, CDR2 YNNKEL (reference sequence). This CDR3 has 15 residues. V lost 0 bases, J lost 8 bases, and 15 bases lay in between.

The V and J genes are TRBV19 and TRBJ1-3; TRBD1 matches at 8 bases. The CDR3 covers 14 residues. Per germline, CDR1 LNHDA and CDR2 SQIVND (reference sequence). V dropped 6 bases and J dropped 8; count of bases not matched to a gene: 9. The chain's CDR3 is CASRHGQGTDTIYF. CDR3 nucleotide sequence: TGTGCCAGTAGGCACGGACAGGGAACGGACACCATATATTTT.

The gene calls are TRBV11-3 and TRBJ2-3; a possible D gene is TRBD2 (6 bases). V was trimmed by 3 bases and J by 3 bases, leaving 16 bases between them. The CDR3 runs to 16 residues. Germline values: CDR1 SGHNT, CDR2 YENEEA. The CDR3 loop is CASSFARLDGTDTQYF. CDR3 nucleotide sequence: TGTGCCAGCAGCTTCGCAAGACTAGATGGGACAGATACGCAGTATTTT.

The genes are TRBV4-1 and TRBJ1-4; no firm D call. Trimming cost V 0 bases and J 0 bases, with 5 bases left between them. From germline, CDR1 is MGHRA and CDR2 YSYEKL. The CDR3 extends over 15 amino acids. CDR3 coding DNA: TGCGCCAGCAGCCAAGATCCGTCAACTAATGAAAAACTGTTTTTT. Translated, it gives CASSQDPSTNEKLFF.

This rearrangement joins TRBV19 to TRBJ2-7; 7 nucleotides match TRBD1. V was pared by 3 bases and J by 3 bases, with 5 bases of the junction left unmatched. Germline CDR1 reads LNHDA; CDR2 reads SQIVND (reference sequence). This CDR3 region has 14 residues. CDR3 region: CASSMRGGLYEQYF. For the CDR3, the DNA is TGTGCCAGTAGTATGAGAGGGGGCCTCTACGAGCAGTACTTC.

The chain couples TRBV9 to TRBJ2-1; 10 positions agree with TRBD2. Germline V gives CDR1 SGDLS, CDR2 YYNGEE. Trimming cost V 5 bases and J 8 bases; bases outside gene matches: 7. This CDR3 is 14 amino acids long. This CDR3 reads CASSKRGGSDEQFF. The CDR3 coding sequence is TGTGCCAGCAGTAAGCGGGGGGGCAGCGATGAGCAGTTCTTC.

This clone was detected only once. DNA for the CDR3: TGTGCCAGCAGCAAACAGACAGGACGAGAGGGTCAAGAGACCCAGTACTTC. Protein product: CASSKQTGREGQETQYF. The gene calls are TRBV21-1 and TRBJ2-5; the table's D gene call, TRBD1, was not cross checked with the DNA. TRBV21-1 is termed a pseudogene. The CDR3 has 17 amino acids.

This chain connects TRBV28 to TRBJ1-5; 7 nucleotides agree with TRBD1. This CDR3 has 14 amino acids. Germline loops: CDR1 MDHEN, CDR2 SYDVKM. The V gene end was trimmed by 3 bases and the J gene end by 1 base; junction bases not matched to a gene: 0. CDR3 sequence reads: CASSLTGSNQPQHF. The CDR3 bases are TGTGCCAGCAGTTTGACAGGGAGCAATCAGCCCCAGCATTTT.

The chain recombines TRBV5-1 with TRBJ1-1; no clear D gene. The V and J ends lost 5 bases and 0 bases respectively, with 11 bases between them. In germline, CDR1 is SGHRS, CDR2 YFSETQ. The CDR3 extends over 14 amino acids. CDR3: CASREQYMNTEAFF. In DNA, the CDR3 is TGCGCCAGCAGGGAGCAGTATATGAACACTGAAGCTTTCTTT.

The chain is built from TRBV5-1 and TRBJ2-3; D possibly corresponds to TRBD2 (6 bases). The germline V gene has CDR1 SGHRS and CDR2 YFSETQ. The V end was cut by 2 bases, the J end by 2 bases, with 12 bases between. There are 15 residues in the CDR3. The DNA for the CDR3 is TGCGCCAGCAGCTTCGGCGGGACCCTCACAGATACGCAGTATTTT. Its translation: CASSFGGTLTDTQYF.

J is TRBJ2-3 and V is TRBV19; 8 bases agree with TRBD1. This CDR3 contains 16 residues. Trimming cost V 4 bases and J 0 bases; bases outside gene matches: 6. Germline CDR1 reads LNHDA; CDR2 reads SQIVND (reference sequence). CDR3 in amino acids: CASSNPGGASTDTQYF. The CDR3 DNA sequence: TGTGCCAGTAGTAACCCAGGGGGCGCTAGCACAGATACGCAGTATTTT.

This clone appeared once. The chain links TRBV5-1 to TRBJ1-5; 7 bases are shared with TRBD1. This CDR3 is 14 amino acids long. Germline lookup yields CDR1 SGHRS and CDR2 YFSETQ. Trimming took 1 base from V and 3 from J; bases not matched to a gene: 1. CDR3: CASSLTGDNQPQHF. CDR3 DNA: TGCGCCAGCAGCTTGACAGGGGACAATCAGCCCCAGCATTTT.